The 16 T cell receptor beta chains below come from one sample, sequenced in a study of cytomegalovirus exposure and HLA in healthy donors. Primers for the PCR totalled 60 Vbeta and 13 Jbeta. Method: immunoSEQ multiplex PCR; TCRdb's copy keeps in-frame clones and lacks some. The data contain fewer than 110,000 clones, about 80% of them singletons. Sequenced sample: PBMCs. Receptor source: a man aged 40-50 years in good health and CMV-seronegative.

The chain recombines TRBV5-4 with TRBJ2-5; 9 bases agree with TRBD2. Germline V gene lookup returns CDR1 SGHNT and CDR2 YYREEE (reference sequence). V lost 3 bases and J lost 2; bases outside the gene matches: 2. This CDR3 has 14 residues. The DNA for the CDR3 is TGTGCCAGCAGCTCCGGACTAGCGCAAGAGACCCAGTACTTC. Protein sequence: CASSSGLAQETQYF. The full variable domain, completed using reference TRBV5-4 and TRBJ2-5, is ETGVTQSPTHLIKTRGQQVTLRCSSQSGHNTVSWYQQALGQGPQFIFQYYREEENGRGNFPPRFSGLQFPNYSSELNVNALELDDSALYLCASSSGLAQETQYFGPGTRLLVL.

The V and J genes are TRBV19 and TRBJ1-2; TRBD1 agrees at 8 bases. V lost 1 base and J lost 10; bases outside the gene matches: 11. The length of the CDR3 is 15 residues. Germline CDR1 LNHDA, CDR2 SQIVND (reference sequence). The CDR3 loop is CASSIVGMGQVDYTF. The CDR3 DNA reads TGTGCCAGTAGTATAGTCGGGATGGGACAGGTTGACTACACCTTC. Full variable domain (rest looked up from reference TRBV19 and TRBJ1-2): DGGITQSPKYLFRKEGQNVTLSCEQNLNHDAMYWYRQDPGQGLRLIYYSQIVNDFQKGDIAEGYSVSREKKESFPLTVTSAQKNPTAFYLCASSIVGMGQVDYTFGSGTRLTVV.

V is TRBV5-4 and J is TRBJ1-4, with a possible D match to TRBD1 (6 bases). Trimming removed 4 bases from V and 4 bases from J, with 11 bases in between. The CDR3 is 14 amino acids. Per the germline V gene, CDR1 is SGHNT and CDR2 is YYREEE (reference sequence). CDR3 nucleotides: TGTGCCAGCAGCCAGACAGGACATAATGAAAAACTGTTTTTT. Translating gives CASSQTGHNEKLFF.

A remark on this clone: The junction shows a germline mismatch at one end, possibly a read error. This sequence joins TRBV7-9 and TRBJ2-5; tentative D call: TRBD1 (6 bases). Germline V CDR1 and CDR2: SEHNR, FQNEAQ (reference sequence). The CDR3 totals 15 residues. Written as DNA, the CDR3 is TGTTCCAGCAGCTTAGCGCAGGGGCCACAAGAGACCCAGTACTTC. Protein sequence: CSSSLAQGPQETQYF.

J is TRBJ2-3 and V is TRBV11-2, with 8 positions matching TRBD2. V trimming: 1 base; J trimming: 2 bases; junction bases outside the gene matches: 14. The CDR3 has 19 residues. Germline CDR1 reads SGHAT; CDR2 reads FQNNGV. The CDR3 here is CASSLGPPGRGDITDTQYF. In nucleotides, the CDR3 is TGTGCCAGCAGCTTAGGGCCCCCCGGGCGGGGGGATATCACAGATACGCAGTATTTT. Full variable domain (remainder filled in from reference TRBV11-2 and TRBJ2-3): EAGVAQSPRYKIIEKRQSVAFWCNPISGHATLYWYQQILGQGPKLLIQFQNNGVVDDSQLPKDRFSAERLKGVDSTLKIQPAKLEDSAVYLCASSLGPPGRGDITDTQYFGPGTRLTVL.

This clone occurred once. The chain recombines TRBV18 with TRBJ1-1; D is undetermined. Trimming stripped 6 bases from V and 3 bases from J, with 26 bases between. CDR1 and CDR2 from the germline V gene are KGHSH and LQKENI. CDR3 size: 18 residues. The CDR3 protein is CASSLFSDGIRVDTEAFF. The CDR3 nucleotides are TGTGCCAGCTCTCTTTTCTCGGACGGGATCAGAGTGGACACTGAAGCTTTCTTT.

The sample holds a few counts of this clone. The gene calls are TRBV9 and TRBJ2-1; 7 bases agree with TRBD1. Per the germline V gene, CDR1 is SGDLS and CDR2 is YYNGEE. The CDR3 runs 15 residues. V trimming: 0 bases; J trimming: 3 bases; junction bases outside the gene matches: 3. The CDR3 DNA follows: TGTGCCAGCAGCGTAGGGGCAGGGGGCTACAATGAGCAGTTCTTC. It specifies CASSVGAGGYNEQFF. The full variable domain, with the rest looked up from reference TRBV9 and TRBJ2-1, is DSGVTQTPKHLITATGQRVTLRCSPRSGDLSVYWYQQSLDQGLQFLIQYYNGEERAKGNILERFSAQQFPDLHSELNLSSLELGDSALYFCASSVGAGGYNEQFFGPGTRLTVL.

On this clone: Within the sample, other DNA sequences also encode this same CDR3. The J gene is TRBJ1-4, the V gene TRBV4-3; 8 bases align to TRBD1. V trimming: 4 bases; J trimming: 0 bases; junction bases outside the gene matches: 16. The germline V gene encodes CDR1 LGHNA and CDR2 YSLEER. The CDR3 sequence is 20 residues long. The CDR3 bases are TGCGCCAGCAGCCCTAACAAGGGGACAGGAATTGGAGCAACTAATGAAAAACTGTTTTTT. Amino acid sequence: CASSPNKGTGIGATNEKLFF.

This sequence joins TRBV7-3 and TRBJ2-2; TRBD1 matches 9 bases. CDR3 length equals 15 residues. Germline trimming cut 4 bases from V and 6 bases from J; bases unmatched to any gene: 6. Per germline, CDR1 SGHTA and CDR2 FQGTGA. The CDR3 spells CASSSIGTGSGELFF. In DNA, the CDR3 is TGTGCCAGCAGCTCGATCGGGACAGGGTCCGGGGAGCTGTTTTTT.

Only a few counts were recorded for this clone. This chain joins TRBV6-1 and TRBJ2-2; D perhaps matches TRBD1 (6 bases). The germline V gene has CDR1 MNHNS and CDR2 SASEGT. The V gene lost 8 bases and the J gene lost 4 bases, with 14 bases spanning the gap. The CDR3 runs to 14 residues. The CDR3 loop is CASWDNGGTGELFF. CDR3 DNA sequence: TGTGCCAGCTGGGACAACGGCGGCACCGGGGAGCTGTTTTTT.

The chain joins TRBV5-1 to TRBJ2-7, with D perhaps TRBD1 (5 bases). With 7 bases removed from V and 2 bases from J, the gap between germline ends came to 7 bases. CDR3 length: 11 residues. Germline CDR1 is SGHRS and CDR2 is YFSETQ. CDR3 in DNA: TGCGCCAGCCGCAGGGCCTACGAGCAGTACGTC. It yields the protein CASRRAYEQYV.

The chain employs TRBV27 and TRBJ1-2, with a tentative D call TRBD1 (6 bases). Per the germline V gene, CDR1 is MNHEY and CDR2 is SMNVEV (reference sequence). V gave up 10 bases and J gave up 1 base, with 13 bases separating them. CDR3 length equals 13 residues. CDR3 in amino acids: CATSGTLNYGYTF. As DNA, the CDR3 is TGTGCCACATCCGGGACACTTAACTATGGCTACACCTTC.

The chain has TRBV28 and TRBJ2-7; TRBD2 is a possible D gene (6 bases). The CDR3 extends over 13 amino acids. V lost 3 bases and J lost 5, with 11 bases in between. Germline loops: CDR1 MDHEN, CDR2 SYDVKM. CDR3 region: CASSLRDFNEQYV. The CDR3 coding sequence is TGTGCCAGCAGTTTGCGGGATTTCAACGAGCAGTACGTC.

This clone was seen more than once but under ten times. The chain uses TRBV11-2 and TRBJ1-1; no reliable D call. V gave up 2 bases and J gave up 0 bases, with 7 bases separating them. Germline V gene sequence: CDR1 SGHAT, CDR2 FQNNGV. The CDR3 sequence is 14 residues long. The chain's CDR3 is CASSLSRMNTEAFF. CDR3 coding DNA: TGTGCCAGCAGCTTAAGCAGGATGAACACTGAAGCTTTCTTT.

The genes are TRBV5-4 and TRBJ1-1; D is undetermined. V lost 1 base, J lost 2 bases, and 6 bases lay in between. The germline V gene has CDR1 SGHNT and CDR2 YYREEE (reference sequence). CDR3 size: 13 residues. The chain's CDR3 is CASSLSLNTEAFF. The CDR3 nucleotides read TGTGCCAGCAGCTTGTCCCTAAACACTGAAGCTTTCTTT.

V is TRBV11-1 and J is TRBJ1-6, with 9 bases identical to TRBD1. Germline trimming cut 1 base from V and 10 bases from J; bases unmatched to any gene: 2. Germline lookup yields CDR1 SGHAT and CDR2 FQDESV (reference sequence). This CDR3 comprises 14 residues. The CDR3 spells CASSLGQGGSPLHF. The DNA of the CDR3 is TGTGCCAGCAGCTTAGGACAGGGGGGCTCACCCCTCCACTTT. Looking up the rest from reference TRBV11-1 and TRBJ1-6 gives the full variable domain: EAEVAQSPRYKITEKSQAVAFWCDPISGHATLYWYRQILGQGPELLVQFQDESVVDDSQLPKDRFSAERLKGVDSTLKIQPAELGDSAMYLCASSLGQGGSPLHFGNGTRLTVT.